These T cell receptor beta chains were read from a single sample in a study of cytomegalovirus exposure and HLA in healthy donors. The table came from immunoSEQ multiplex PCR; TCRdb's copy has only in-frame clones and leaves some out. The sample lists about 190,000 clones; roughly four fifths were seen once. The sequencing sample was made of PBMCs. All receptors derive from a woman between 18 and 30 years old in good health and CMV-seronegative. Both conserved end residues are part of each CDR3. The D gene is left open where the match is weak. Rows give clone size only sometimes, using once, few, many, or a class for an expanded clone.

V	D	size	J	length	CDR3	DNA
TRBV11-2	TRBD1	.	TRBJ2-7	15	CASSPPGQGLYEQYF	TGTGCCAGCAGCCCCCCGGGACAGGGGTTATACGAGCAGTACTTC
TRBV4-3	.	.	TRBJ2-1	15	CASSQEGGTYNEQFF	TGCGCCAGCAGCCAAGAAGGGGGAACCTACAATGAGCAGTTCTTC
TRBV28	.	.	TRBJ2-1	17	CASSLSFVQKAYNEQFF	TGTGCCAGCAGTTTGTCATTCGTCCAGAAAGCCTACAATGAGCAGTTCTTC
TRBV5-1	.	.	TRBJ2-3	13	CASCRGATDTQYF	TGCGCCAGCTGCCGCGGCGCCACAGATACGCAGTATTTT
TRBV11-2	.	once	TRBJ1-2	14	CASSRLEGRDGYTF	TGTGCCAGCAGCCGCCTCGAGGGGAGGGATGGCTACACCTTC
TRBV7-2	.	.	TRBJ2-5	15	CASSWGVAPQETQYF	TGTGCCAGCAGCTGGGGAGTGGCCCCCCAAGAGACCCAGTACTTC
TRBV28	TRBD2	.	TRBJ2-2	15	CASSPAGRSTGELFF	TGTGCCAGCAGTCCCGCCGGGAGGAGCACCGGGGAGCTGTTTTTT
TRBV28	.	.	TRBJ1-4	15	CASSLPAGLNEKLFF	TGTGCCAGCAGTTTACCGGCAGGCCTTAATGAAAAACTGTTTTTT
TRBV9	TRBD2	.	TRBJ2-1	14	CASSVVSGANEQFF	TGTGCCAGCAGCGTAGTGAGCGGGGCCAATGAGCAGTTCTTC
TRBV4-2	.	.	TRBJ2-7	13	CASSQVSNYEQYF	TGTGCCAGCAGCCAAGTATCTAACTACGAGCAGTACTTC
TRBV10-2	.	.	TRBJ2-5	13	CASSDYPGETQYF	TGCGCCAGCAGTGACTACCCCGGGGAGACCCAGTACTTC
TRBV4-3	TRBD2	.	TRBJ2-1	19	CASSQVFLAGSSSYNEQFF	TGCGCCAGCAGCCAAGTATTTCTAGCGGGTTCTAGCTCCTACAATGAGCAGTTCTTC
TRBV27	TRBD1	.	TRBJ2-5	18	CASRGLLLEGTDQETQYF	TGTGCCAGCAGGGGGTTACTCCTGGAAGGGACAGACCAAGAGACCCAGTACTTC
TRBV10-3	TRBD1	.	TRBJ1-5	18	CAISEYPPGQGANQPQHF	TGTGCCATCAGTGAATACCCGCCGGGACAGGGGGCGAATCAGCCCCAGCATTTT
TRBV28	.	.	TRBJ1-2	14	CASSPRVRDYGYTF	TGTGCCAGCAGTCCGAGGGTAAGGGACTATGGCTACACCTTC
TRBV6-5	TRBD2	.	TRBJ2-3	15	CAVKVAGASTDTQYF	TGTGCCGTCAAAGTGGCGGGAGCTAGCACAGATACGCAGTATTTT
TRBV7-2	.	.	TRBJ2-7	13	CASSLEGGYEQYF	TGTGCCAGCAGCTTAGAAGGGGGCTACGAGCAGTACTTC
TRBV19	.	.	TRBJ2-1	15	CASHRYGGTYNEQFF	TGTGCCAGTCACCGCTACGGCGGGACCTACAATGAGCAGTTCTTC
TRBV5-5	TRBD1	.	TRBJ2-2	15	CASSGWDRVTGELFF	TGTGCCAGCTCCGGGTGGGACAGGGTGACCGGGGAGCTGTTTTTT
TRBV27	.	.	TRBJ1-2	15	CASRGISVEGEGYTF	TGTGCCAGCAGGGGGATTAGTGTGGAAGGGGAAGGCTACACCTTC
TRBV5-4	TRBD2	.	TRBJ2-7	15	CASSLVSSGPYEQYF	TGTGCCAGCAGCTTGGTTTCTAGCGGCCCGTACGAGCAGTACTTC
TRBV28	.	.	TRBJ2-7	13	CASRSASSYEQYF	TGTGCCAGCAGAAGCGCTAGCTCCTACGAGCAGTACTTC
TRBV27	TRBD1	.	TRBJ2-7	20	CASSLSRGQGGGLLSYEQYF	TGTGCCAGCAGTTTATCAAGGGGACAGGGCGGGGGCTTACTCTCCTACGAGCAGTACTTC
TRBV11-3	.	.	TRBJ2-3	12	CASSSVAATQYF	TGTGCCAGCAGCTCAGTGGCTGCCACGCAGTATTTT
TRBV4-1	.	.	TRBJ2-5	17	CASSQESGQTIQETQYF	TGCGCCAGCAGCCAAGAAAGCGGGCAGACCATCCAAGAGACCCAGTACTTC
TRBV5-5	.	.	TRBJ1-1	14	CASSLITGNTEAFF	TGTGCCAGCAGCTTGATAACGGGGAACACTGAAGCTTTCTTT
TRBV6-6	TRBD1	.	TRBJ2-5	15	CASSFQDRFQETQYF	TGTGCCAGCAGCTTCCAGGACAGGTTCCAAGAGACCCAGTACTTC
TRBV4-3	TRBD2	few	TRBJ2-5	18	CASSQDRAGYNFQETQYF	TGCGCCAGCAGCCAAGACCGAGCGGGGTATAATTTCCAAGAGACCCAGTACTTC